The clone carrying this T cell receptor beta chain showed up just a few times. Losses at the gene ends were 4 bases for V and 2 bases for J; bases not matched to a gene: 6. Germline V lookup: CDR1 SGHRS, CDR2 YFSETQ. CDR3 length: 16 residues. The TCRbeta library was prepared with unique molecular identifiers. TCRdb independently ran MiXCR on the PCR reads; one entry per CDR3 protein. The sample gives 440,000 or so distinct CDR3 sequences, roughly a tenth of which show up once; 4.5% to 6% is in the top ten. The sample belongs to a study of T-cell reconstitution after alpha-beta-depleted transplantation in children.

This specimen was PBMCs from the stem cell graft donor, taken from the stem cell graft. This rearrangement joins TRBV5-1 to TRBJ2-6; 7 bases fit TRBD2. The receptor was derived from a human donor who donated a stem cell graft to a child with acute myeloid leukemia. The CDR3 nucleotides are TGCGCCAGCAGCATAGCGGGTTATGCTGGGGCCAACGTCCTGACTTTC. Amino acid sequence: CASSIAGYAGANVLTF. The complete variable domain, with remaining parts taken from reference TRBV5-1 and TRBJ2-6, reads KAGVTQTPRYLIKTRGQQVTLSCSPISGHRSVSWYQQTPGQGLQFLFEYFSETQRNKGNFPGRFSGRQFSNSRSEMNVSTLELGDSALYLCASSIAGYAGANVLTFGAGSRLTVL.